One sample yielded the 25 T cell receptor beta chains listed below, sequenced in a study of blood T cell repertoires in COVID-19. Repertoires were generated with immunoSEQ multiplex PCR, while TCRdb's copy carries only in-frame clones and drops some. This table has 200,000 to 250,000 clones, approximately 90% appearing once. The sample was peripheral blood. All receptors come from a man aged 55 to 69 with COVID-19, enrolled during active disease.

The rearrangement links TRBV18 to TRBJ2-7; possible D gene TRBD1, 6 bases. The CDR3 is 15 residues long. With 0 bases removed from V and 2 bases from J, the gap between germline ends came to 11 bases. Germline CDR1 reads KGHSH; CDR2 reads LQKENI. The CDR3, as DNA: TGTGCCAGCTCACCACCTGAACCAGGGGCCTACGAGCAGTACTTC. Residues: CASSPPEPGAYEQYF.

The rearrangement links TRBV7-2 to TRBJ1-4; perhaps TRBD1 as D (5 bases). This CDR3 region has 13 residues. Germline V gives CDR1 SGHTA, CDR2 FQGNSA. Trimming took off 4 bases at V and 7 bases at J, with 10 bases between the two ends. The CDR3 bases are TGTGCCAGCAGCTCGGGACTCTTTGAAAAACTGTTTTTT. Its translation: CASSSGLFEKLFF.

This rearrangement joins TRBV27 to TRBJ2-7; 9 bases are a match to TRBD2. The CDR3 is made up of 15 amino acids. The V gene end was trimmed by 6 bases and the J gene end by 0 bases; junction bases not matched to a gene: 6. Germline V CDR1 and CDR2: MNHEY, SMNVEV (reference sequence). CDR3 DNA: TGTGCCAGCAGACGGACTAGCGCGCCCTCCTACGAGCAGTACTTC. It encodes CASRRTSAPSYEQYF.

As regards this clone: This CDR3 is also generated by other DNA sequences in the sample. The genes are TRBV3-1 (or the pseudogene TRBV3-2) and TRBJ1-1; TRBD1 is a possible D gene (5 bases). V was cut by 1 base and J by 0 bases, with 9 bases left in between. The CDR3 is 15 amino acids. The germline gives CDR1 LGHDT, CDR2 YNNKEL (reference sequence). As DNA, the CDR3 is TGTGCCAGCAGCCAAGCAGGGATTCTGAACACTGAAGCTTTCTTT. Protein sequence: CASSQAGILNTEAFF.

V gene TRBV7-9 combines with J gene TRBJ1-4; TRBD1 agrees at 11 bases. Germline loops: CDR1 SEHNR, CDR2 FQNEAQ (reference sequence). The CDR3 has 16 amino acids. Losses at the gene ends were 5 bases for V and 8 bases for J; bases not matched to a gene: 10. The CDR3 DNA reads TGTGCCAGCAGCCCATGGACAGGGGGCGCTCAGGAAAAACTGTTTTTT. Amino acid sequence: CASSPWTGGAQEKLFF.

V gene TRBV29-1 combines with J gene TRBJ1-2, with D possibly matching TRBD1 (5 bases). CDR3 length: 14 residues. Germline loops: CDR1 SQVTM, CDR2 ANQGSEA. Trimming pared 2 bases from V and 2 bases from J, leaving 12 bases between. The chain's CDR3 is CSVELATVNYGYTF. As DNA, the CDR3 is TGCAGCGTTGAACTGGCGACAGTGAACTATGGCTACACCTTC.

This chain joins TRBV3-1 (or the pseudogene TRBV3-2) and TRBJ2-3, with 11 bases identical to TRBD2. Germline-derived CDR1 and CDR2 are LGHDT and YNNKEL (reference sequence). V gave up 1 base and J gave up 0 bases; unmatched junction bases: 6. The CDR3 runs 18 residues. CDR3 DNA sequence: TGTGCCAGCAGCCAAGCGGGACTAGCGGTTTCTAGCACAGATACGCAGTATTTT. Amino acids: CASSQAGLAVSSTDTQYF.

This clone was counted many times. CDR3 nucleotide sequence: TGTGCCAGCAGTCTACAGAGAACTGAAGCTTTCTTT. Protein sequence: CASSLQRTEAFF. This chain connects TRBV6-6 to TRBJ1-1; D is unclear. The CDR3 length is 12 residues. V was clipped by 5 bases and J by 5 bases, with 9 bases between them. CDR1 MNHNY and CDR2 SVGAGI come from the germline V gene (reference sequence).

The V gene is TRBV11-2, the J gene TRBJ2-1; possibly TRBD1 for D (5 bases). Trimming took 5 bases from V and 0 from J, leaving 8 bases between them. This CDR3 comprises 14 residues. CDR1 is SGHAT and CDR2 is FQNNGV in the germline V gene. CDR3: CASSPQGSYNEQFF. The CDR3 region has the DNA TGTGCCAGCAGCCCCCAGGGCTCCTACAATGAGCAGTTCTTC. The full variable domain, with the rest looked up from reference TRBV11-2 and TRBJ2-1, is EAGVAQSPRYKIIEKRQSVAFWCNPISGHATLYWYQQILGQGPKLLIQFQNNGVVDDSQLPKDRFSAERLKGVDSTLKIQPAKLEDSAVYLCASSPQGSYNEQFFGPGTRLTVL.

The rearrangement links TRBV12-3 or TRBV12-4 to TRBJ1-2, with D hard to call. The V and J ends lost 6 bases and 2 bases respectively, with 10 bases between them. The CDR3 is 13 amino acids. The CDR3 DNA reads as TGTGCCAGCAGGCCAACAGAGAACTATGGCTACACCTTC. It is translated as CASRPTENYGYTF.

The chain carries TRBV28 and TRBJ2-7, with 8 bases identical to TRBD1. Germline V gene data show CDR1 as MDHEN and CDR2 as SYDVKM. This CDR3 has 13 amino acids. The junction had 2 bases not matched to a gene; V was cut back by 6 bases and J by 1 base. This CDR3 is CASRRTGSYEQYF. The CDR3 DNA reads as TGTGCCAGCAGACGGACAGGGTCCTACGAGCAGTACTTC. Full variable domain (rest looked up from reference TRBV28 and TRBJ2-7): DVKVTQSSRYLVKRTGEKVFLECVQDMDHENMFWYRQDPGLGLRLIYFSYDVKMKEKGDIPEGYSVSREKKERFSLILESASTNQTSMYLCASRRTGSYEQYFGPGTRLTVT.

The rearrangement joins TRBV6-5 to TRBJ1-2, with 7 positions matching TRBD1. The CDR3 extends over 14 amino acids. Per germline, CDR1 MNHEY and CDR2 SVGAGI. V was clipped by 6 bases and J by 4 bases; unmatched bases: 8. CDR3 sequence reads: CASSRAGQAYGYTF. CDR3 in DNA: TGTGCCAGCAGCCGCGCCGGACAGGCCTATGGCTACACCTTC.

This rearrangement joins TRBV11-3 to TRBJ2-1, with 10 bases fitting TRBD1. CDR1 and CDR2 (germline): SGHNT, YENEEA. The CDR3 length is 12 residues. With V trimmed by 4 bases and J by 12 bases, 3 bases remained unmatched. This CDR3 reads CASSSDRGRQFF. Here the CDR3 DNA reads TGTGCCAGCAGCTCGGACAGGGGGAGGCAGTTCTTC.

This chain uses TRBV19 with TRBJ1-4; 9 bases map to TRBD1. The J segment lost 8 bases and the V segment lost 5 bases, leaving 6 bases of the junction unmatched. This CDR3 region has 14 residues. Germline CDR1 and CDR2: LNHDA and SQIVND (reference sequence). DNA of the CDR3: TGTGCCAGTAGTGCGGACAGGGGTGGCGAAAAACTGTTTTTT. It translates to CASSADRGGEKLFF.

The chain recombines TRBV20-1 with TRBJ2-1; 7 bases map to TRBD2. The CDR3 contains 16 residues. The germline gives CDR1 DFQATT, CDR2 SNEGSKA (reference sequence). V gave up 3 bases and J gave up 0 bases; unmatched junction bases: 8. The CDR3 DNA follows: TGCAGTGCTAGTCACTACGGGGGGAGCTCCTACAATGAGCAGTTCTTC. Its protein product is CSASHYGGSSYNEQFF.

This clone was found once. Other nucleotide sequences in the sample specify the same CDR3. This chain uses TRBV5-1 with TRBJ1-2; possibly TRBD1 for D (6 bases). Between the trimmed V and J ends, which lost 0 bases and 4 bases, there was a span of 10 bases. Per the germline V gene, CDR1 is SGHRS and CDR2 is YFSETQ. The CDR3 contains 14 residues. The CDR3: CASSLGQGSYGYTF. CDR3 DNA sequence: TGCGCCAGCAGCTTGGGGCAGGGGAGCTATGGCTACACCTTC.

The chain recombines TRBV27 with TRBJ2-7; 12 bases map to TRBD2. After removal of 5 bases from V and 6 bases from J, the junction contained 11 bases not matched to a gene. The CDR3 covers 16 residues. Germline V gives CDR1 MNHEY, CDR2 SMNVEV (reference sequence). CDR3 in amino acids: CASSTRLAGEPFEQYF. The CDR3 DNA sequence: TGTGCCAGCAGTACACGACTAGCGGGAGAACCTTTCGAGCAGTACTTC.

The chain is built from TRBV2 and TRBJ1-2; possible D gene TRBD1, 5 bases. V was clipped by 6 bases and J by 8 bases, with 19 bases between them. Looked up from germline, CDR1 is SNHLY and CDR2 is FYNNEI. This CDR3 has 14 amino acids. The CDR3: CASSPRRGGGGYTF. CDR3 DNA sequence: TGTGCCAGCAGCCCGAGACGGGGGGGTGGAGGCTACACCTTC.

CDR3 loop: CASSRGLAGVNNEQFF. CDR3 bases: TGTGCCAGCAGCCGGGGACTAGCGGGAGTTAACAATGAGCAGTTCTTC. J is TRBJ2-1 and V is TRBV11-1, with 14 bases lining up with TRBD2. Germline V gives CDR1 SGHAT, CDR2 FQDESV (reference sequence). J gave up 5 bases and V 5 bases, and 5 bases lay outside the gene matches. The CDR3 consists of 16 residues.

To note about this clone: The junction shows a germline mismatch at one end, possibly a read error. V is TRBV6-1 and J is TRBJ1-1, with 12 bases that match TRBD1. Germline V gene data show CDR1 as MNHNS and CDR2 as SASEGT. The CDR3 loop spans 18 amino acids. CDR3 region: CASSDRDRGRKGNTGAFF. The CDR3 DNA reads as TGTGCCAGCAGTGACCGGGACAGGGGGCGCAAAGGGAACACTGGAGCTTTCTTT.

The CDR3 here is CASSRQGKGYEQYF. CDR3 in DNA: TGTGCCAGCTCACGACAGGGGAAAGGCTACGAGCAGTACTTC. This chain connects TRBV18 to TRBJ2-7; 8 nucleotides line up with TRBD1. The V gene end was trimmed by 4 bases and the J gene end by 3 bases; junction bases not matched to a gene: 5. The germline V gene has CDR1 KGHSH and CDR2 LQKENI. CDR3 size: 14 residues.

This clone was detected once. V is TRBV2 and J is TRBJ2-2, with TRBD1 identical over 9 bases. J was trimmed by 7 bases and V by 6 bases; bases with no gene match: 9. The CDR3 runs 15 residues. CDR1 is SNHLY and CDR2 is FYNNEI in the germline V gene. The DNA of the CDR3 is TGTGCCAGCAGGGGGGACAGGGTCTTAGGCGGGGAGCTGTTTTTT. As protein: CASRGDRVLGGELFF. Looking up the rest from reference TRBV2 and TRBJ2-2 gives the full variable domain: EPEVTQTPSHQVTQMGQEVILRCVPISNHLYFYWYRQILGQKVEFLVSFYNNEISEKSEIFDDQFSVERPDGSNFTLKIRSTKLEDSAMYFCASRGDRVLGGELFFGEGSRLTVL.

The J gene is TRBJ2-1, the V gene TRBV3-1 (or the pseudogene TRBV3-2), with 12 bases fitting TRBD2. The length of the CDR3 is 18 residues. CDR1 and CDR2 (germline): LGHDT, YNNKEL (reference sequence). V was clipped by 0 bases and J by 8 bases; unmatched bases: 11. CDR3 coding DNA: TGTGCCAGCAGCCAAGATCAGCTAGCGGGGGGGCCCATGGATGAGCAGTTCTTC. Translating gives CASSQDQLAGGPMDEQFF.

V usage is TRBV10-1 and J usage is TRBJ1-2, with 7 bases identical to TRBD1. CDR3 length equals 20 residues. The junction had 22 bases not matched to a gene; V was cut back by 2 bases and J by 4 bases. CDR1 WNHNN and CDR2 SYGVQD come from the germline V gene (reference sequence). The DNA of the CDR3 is TGCGCCAGCAGTGAGATTCTCCTGGACAGGCAAAACCTCCCCTCCTATGGCTACACCTTC. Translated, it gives CASSEILLDRQNLPSYGYTF.

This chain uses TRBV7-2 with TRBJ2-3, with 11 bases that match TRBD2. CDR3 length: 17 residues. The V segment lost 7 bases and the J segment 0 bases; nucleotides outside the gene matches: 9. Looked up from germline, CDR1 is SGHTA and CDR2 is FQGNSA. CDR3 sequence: CASTPSGRTMSTDTQYF. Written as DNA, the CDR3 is TGTGCCAGCACCCCTAGCGGGAGGACGATGAGCACAGATACGCAGTATTTT. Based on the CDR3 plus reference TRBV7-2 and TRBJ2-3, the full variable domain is GAGVSQSPSNKVTEKGKDVELRCDPISGHTALYWYRQSLGQGLEFLIYFQGNSAPDKSGLPSDRFSAERTGGSVSTLTIQRTQQEDSAVYLCASTPSGRTMSTDTQYFGPGTRLTVL.